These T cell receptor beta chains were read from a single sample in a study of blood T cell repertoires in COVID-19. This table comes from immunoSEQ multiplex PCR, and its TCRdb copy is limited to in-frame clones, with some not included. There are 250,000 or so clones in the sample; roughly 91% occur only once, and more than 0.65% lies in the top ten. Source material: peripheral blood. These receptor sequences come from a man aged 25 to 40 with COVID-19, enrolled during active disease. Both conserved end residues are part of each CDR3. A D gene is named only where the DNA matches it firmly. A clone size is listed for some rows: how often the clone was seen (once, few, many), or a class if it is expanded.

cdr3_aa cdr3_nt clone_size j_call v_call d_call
CASSRTSGAQETQYF TGTGCCAGCAGCCGGACTAGCGGGGCCCAAGAGACCCAGTACTTC - TRBJ2-5 TRBV5-4 TRBD2
CASSPSGGSGELFF TGTGCCAGCAGCCCTAGCGGGGGGTCGGGGGAGCTGTTTTTT - TRBJ2-2 TRBV11-3 TRBD2
CASSLHSGAETQYF TGTGCCAGCAGCTTACATAGCGGGGCAGAGACCCAGTACTTC - TRBJ2-5 TRBV7-2 TRBD2
CASSFPGGNSPLEQYF TGTGCCAGCAGTTTCCCGGGTGGCAACTCCCCTCTCGAGCAGTACTTC - TRBJ2-7 TRBV28 -
CASSHERGETQYF TGTGCCAGCAGCCACGAGAGGGGGGAGACCCAGTACTTC - TRBJ2-5 TRBV5-6 -
CASSYGHSNQPQHF TGTGCCAGCAGTTACGGACATAGCAATCAGCCCCAGCATTTT once TRBJ1-5 TRBV6-5 -
CASSPPGSGNTIYF TGTGCCAGCTCACCACCCGGTTCTGGAAACACCATATATTTT - TRBJ1-3 TRBV18 -
CASSHLAGTGGNTGELFF TGTGCCAGCAGCCACCTGGCTGGGACTGGAGGAAACACCGGGGAGCTGTTTTTT - TRBJ2-2 TRBV3-1/TRBV3-2 -
CASSRSGTGDGYTF TGTGCCAGCTCACGGTCCGGGACAGGGGATGGCTACACCTTC - TRBJ1-2 TRBV18 TRBD1
CASSDSWTGDGYTF TGTGCCAGCAGTGACTCCTGGACAGGGGATGGCTACACCTTC - TRBJ1-2 TRBV6-5 TRBD1
CASRQGTADGVAFF TGTGCCAGCAGGCAAGGGACTGCCGATGGGGTAGCTTTCTTT - TRBJ1-1 TRBV2 -
CASKSGSPLAGPNSPLHF TGTGCCAGTAAAAGCGGGTCCCCCCTCGCTGGGCCTAATTCACCCCTCCACTTT - TRBJ1-6 TRBV19 -
CASSQPGQGWTNEKLFF TGCGCCAGCAGCCAACCGGGACAGGGATGGACTAATGAAAAACTGTTTTTT - TRBJ1-4 TRBV5-1 TRBD1
CASSLAGEGLNTGELFF TGCGCCAGCAGCTTGGCCGGGGAGGGGCTAAACACCGGGGAGCTGTTTTTT - TRBJ2-2 TRBV5-1 TRBD2
CSVSQGATHGYTF TGCAGCGTTTCACAGGGGGCGACACATGGCTACACCTTC - TRBJ1-2 TRBV29-1 TRBD1
CASSYTGINSYEQYF TGTGCCAGCAGCTACACAGGAATAAACTCCTACGAGCAGTACTTC - TRBJ2-7 TRBV3-1/TRBV3-2 -
CASSPEAGDTDTQYF TGTGCCAGCAGCCCTGAGGCAGGGGACACAGATACGCAGTATTTT - TRBJ2-3 TRBV9 -
CASSEAVAGVTTNEKLFF TGTGCCAGCAGTGAAGCGGTGGCGGGGGTGACGACTAATGAAAAACTGTTTTTT - TRBJ1-4 TRBV6-1 -
CASSLGTTGWGSPLHF TGTGCCAGCAGCTTGGGGACGACAGGGTGGGGTTCACCCCTCCACTTT - TRBJ1-6 TRBV5-5 TRBD1
CASSYSALAYGYTF TGTGCCAGCAGTTACTCGGCTCTCGCCTATGGCTACACCTTC - TRBJ1-2 TRBV6-6 -
CASSSRTGGTNYGYTF TGTGCCAGCAGTTCCCGGACAGGGGGGACTAACTATGGCTACACCTTC - TRBJ1-2 TRBV6-5 TRBD1
CSVALRGGTGELFF TGCAGCGTAGCCCTCCGGGGGGGCACCGGGGAGCTGTTTTTT - TRBJ2-2 TRBV29-1 TRBD2
CASKSGGSETQYF TGTGCCAGTAAATCGGGTGGTTCAGAGACCCAGTACTTC - TRBJ2-5 TRBV19 -
CASSHIQGKRTEAFF TGCGCCAGCAGCCATATCCAGGGTAAGAGGACTGAAGCTTTCTTT - TRBJ1-1 TRBV4-1 -
CASSRTGNTEAFF TGTGCCAGCAGTAGGACAGGGAACACTGAAGCTTTCTTT - TRBJ1-1 TRBV6-4 TRBD1